Each of the 30 T cell receptor beta chains below was sequenced from the same sample in a study of shared clonotypes between healthy human individuals. The repertoire was sequenced with immunoSEQ multiplex PCR; TCRdb's copy has only in-frame clones and lacks some. This sample has approximately 320,000 clones, with around 87% found just once. The material sequenced was memory CD8+ T cells sorted from blood. Regarding subset: CD45RO+ cells pooled with CCR7-negative TemRA cells. Source of these receptors: a young man in good health.

The V and J genes are TRBV27 and TRBJ2-3; 12 nucleotides match TRBD2. The CDR3 is made up of 15 amino acids. The V segment lost 2 bases and the J segment 4 bases; nucleotides outside the gene matches: 1. CDR1 is MNHEY, CDR2 SMNVEV, per germline (reference sequence). CDR3 amino acids: CASSLGLAGSDTQYF. CDR3 nucleotides: TGTGCCAGCAGTTTAGGACTAGCGGGATCAGATACGCAGTATTTT.

The J gene is TRBJ2-7, the V gene TRBV13; D may be TRBD2 (6 bases). The CDR3 totals 14 residues. Looked up from germline, CDR1 is PRHDT and CDR2 is FYEKMQ (reference sequence). V was cut by 3 bases and J by 0 bases, with 9 bases left in between. The CDR3 protein is CASSFLAASYEQYF. The CDR3 region has the DNA TGTGCCAGCAGCTTTTTAGCGGCCTCCTACGAGCAGTACTTC.

There are a few counts of this clone. V is TRBV29-1 and J is TRBJ2-7, with D unresolved. Trimming removed 4 bases at V and 2 bases at J, with 9 bases between. Germline values: CDR1 SQVTM, CDR2 ANQGSEA. The CDR3 consists of 12 residues. The CDR3 sequence is CSVGNGPYEQYF. DNA for the CDR3: TGCAGCGTTGGAAATGGGCCCTACGAGCAGTACTTC.

On this clone: Other DNA sequences from this sample encode an identical CDR3 as well. The gene calls are TRBV4-1 and TRBJ1-1; D gene uncertain. The CDR3 runs 13 residues. In germline, CDR1 is MGHRA, CDR2 YSYEKL. V gave up 3 bases and J gave up 0 bases, with 5 bases separating them. CDR3 DNA: TGCGCCAGCAGCCAGACGGTGAACACTGAAGCTTTCTTT. This codes for CASSQTVNTEAFF.

The genes are TRBV7-8 and TRBJ2-7; perhaps D is TRBD1 or TRBD2 (5 bases each). Germline CDR1 and CDR2: SGHVS and FQNEAQ. The CDR3 is 13 residues long. V was cut by 1 base and J by 2 bases, with 6 bases left in between. CDR3 DNA sequence: TGTGCCAGCAGCTTAGTGGGGGCCTACGAGCAGTACTTC. Protein product: CASSLVGAYEQYF.

The chain uses TRBV30 and TRBJ2-1; no firm D call. This CDR3 comprises 13 residues. The germline V and J ends were trimmed by 8 bases and 4 bases, with 15 bases remaining between them. Germline CDR1 reads GTSNPN; CDR2 reads SVGIG (reference sequence). CDR3 region: CARRVNIYNEQFF. The CDR3 DNA is TGTGCCCGAAGGGTTAATATTTACAATGAGCAGTTCTTC. Based on the CDR3 plus reference TRBV30 and TRBJ2-1, the full variable domain is SQTIHQWPATLVQPVGSPLSLECTVEGTSNPNLYWYRQAAGRGLQLLFYSVGIGQISSEVPQNLSASRPQDRQFILSSKKLLLSDSGFYLCARRVNIYNEQFFGPGTRLTVL.

V is TRBV7-2 and J is TRBJ2-2; D is unclear. In germline, CDR1 is SGHTA, CDR2 FQGNSA. V was pared by 0 bases and J by 4 bases, with 12 bases between. The length of the CDR3 is 16 residues. Here the CDR3 reads CASSLAMSGFTGELFF. As DNA, the CDR3 is TGTGCCAGCAGCTTAGCGATGTCTGGATTCACCGGGGAGCTGTTTTTT.

The V and J genes are TRBV6-5 and TRBJ2-1; the match to TRBD1 covers 7 bases. The CDR3 spans 16 residues. V shed 0 bases and J 5 bases; nucleotides not matched to a gene: 7. The germline CDR1 and CDR2 sequences are MNHEY and SVGAGI. The CDR3 here is CASSYSTGQTNNEQFF. The CDR3 nucleotides are TGTGCCAGCAGTTACTCGACGGGACAGACCAACAATGAGCAGTTCTTC.

This rearrangement joins TRBV5-4 to TRBJ2-7, with 9 positions matching TRBD2. This CDR3 comprises 13 residues. The J segment lost 3 bases and the V segment lost 4 bases, leaving 2 bases of the junction unmatched. The germline V gene encodes CDR1 SGHNT and CDR2 YYREEE (reference sequence). DNA of the CDR3: TGTGCCAGCAGCAATAGCGGGGGCTACGAGCAGTACTTC. Amino acids: CASSNSGGYEQYF.

The CDR3 DNA is TGCGCCAGCAGCCAAAGGGACAGCGGACAGCCCCAGCATTTT. It encodes CASSQRDSGQPQHF. The chain carries TRBV4-1 and TRBJ1-5, with 7 positions matching TRBD1. Trimming at V came to 2 bases and at J to 7 bases, leaving 5 bases not matched to a gene. The CDR3 sequence is 14 residues long. Germline values: CDR1 MGHRA, CDR2 YSYEKL.

The rearrangement links TRBV30 to TRBJ2-3; tentatively, D is TRBD1 or TRBD2 (5 bases each). This CDR3 has 13 residues. Germline values: CDR1 GTSNPN, CDR2 SVGIG (reference sequence). The CDR3 here is CAAGGSSTDTQYF. CDR3 DNA sequence: TGTGCTGCTGGGGGTTCTAGCACAGATACGCAGTATTTT.

This chain uses TRBV28 with TRBJ2-7; 8 nucleotides align to TRBD1. Germline V gene sequence: CDR1 MDHEN, CDR2 SYDVKM. This CDR3 has 13 amino acids. Germline trimming cut 3 bases from V and 6 bases from J; bases unmatched to any gene: 4. The CDR3 protein is CASSLGQALEQYF. CDR3 coding DNA: TGTGCCAGCAGTTTGGGACAGGCCCTCGAGCAGTACTTC.

The CDR3 loop is CASSDNGDSLGTDTQYF. In nucleotides, the CDR3 is TGTGCCAGCAGCGATAACGGGGACAGTTTGGGCACAGATACGCAGTATTTT. The chain uses TRBV2 and TRBJ2-3, with 7 positions matching TRBD1. This CDR3 comprises 17 residues. With V trimmed by 6 bases and J by 1 base, 13 bases remained unmatched. CDR1 is SNHLY, CDR2 FYNNEI, per germline.

The table lists this clone with a few counts. This sequence joins TRBV7-3 and TRBJ2-5; tentative D call: TRBD2 (5 bases). CDR3 length equals 14 residues. V was clipped by 3 bases and J by 2 bases, with 10 bases between them. CDR1 and CDR2 (germline): SGHTA, FQGTGA. CDR3 residues: CASSFGPGQETQYF. The CDR3 coding sequence is TGTGCCAGCAGCTTTGGACCGGGGCAAGAGACCCAGTACTTC.

The J gene is TRBJ1-2, the V gene TRBV10-3; D is uncertain. Germline assignment: CDR1 ENHRY and CDR2 SYGVKD. This CDR3 is 15 amino acids long. The V end was cut by 2 bases, the J end by 0 bases, with 10 bases between. The CDR3 loop is CAISETALANYGYTF. CDR3 nucleotides: TGTGCCATCAGTGAGACAGCGCTAGCTAACTATGGCTACACCTTC.

This chain links TRBV28 with TRBJ1-3; D might be TRBD1 (6 bases). CDR1 is MDHEN, CDR2 SYDVKM, per germline. The CDR3 consists of 15 residues. V dropped 8 bases and J dropped 0 bases, with 14 bases sitting between them. CDR3 protein: CASGEDSSSGNTIYF. CDR3 nucleotide sequence: TGTGCCAGCGGGGAGGACAGCAGCTCTGGAAACACCATATATTTT.

This clone was picked up a small number of times. The chain combines TRBV7-6 with TRBJ2-1, with D possibly called TRBD1 or TRBD2 (6 bases each). With 1 base removed from V and 0 bases from J, the gap between germline ends came to 16 bases. This CDR3 is built from 18 residues. From germline, CDR1 is SGHVS and CDR2 FNYEAQ. The CDR3 loop reads CASSLEAGGHFSYNEQFF. DNA of the CDR3: TGTGCCAGCAGCTTAGAAGCCGGGGGACATTTCTCCTACAATGAGCAGTTCTTC.

The sample holds a few counts of this clone. Other DNA sequences in the same sample also yield this CDR3. This chain connects TRBV4-1 to TRBJ2-7; no firm D call. The V gene lost 1 base and the J gene lost 0 bases, with 4 bases spanning the gap. The CDR3 is made up of 13 amino acids. The germline V gene has CDR1 MGHRA and CDR2 YSYEKL. CDR3 nucleotide sequence: TGCGCCAGCAGCCAAGTGGCCTCCTACGAGCAGTACTTC. Its translation is CASSQVASYEQYF.

This chain joins TRBV7-9 and TRBJ1-2; the D gene is possibly TRBD1 (6 bases). The CDR3 runs 13 residues. Trimming stripped 5 bases from V and 4 bases from J, with 11 bases between. Germline assignment: CDR1 SEHNR and CDR2 FQNEAQ (reference sequence). CDR3 protein: CASSGTTFYGYTF. CDR3 sequence (DNA): TGTGCCAGCAGCGGGACAACCTTCTATGGCTACACCTTC.

This chain links TRBV7-8 with TRBJ2-7; 9 nucleotides agree with TRBD1. Germline CDR1 is SGHVS and CDR2 is FQNEAQ. The V segment lost 4 bases and the J segment 3 bases; nucleotides outside the gene matches: 7. The CDR3 is 15 residues long. CDR3 sequence: CASSSPGTGNYEQYF. The CDR3 region has the DNA TGTGCCAGCAGCTCGCCCGGGACAGGGAACTACGAGCAGTACTTC.

The V and J genes are TRBV6-6 and TRBJ1-2; D gene ambiguous. The germline gives CDR1 MNHNY, CDR2 SVGAGI (reference sequence). The CDR3 runs to 15 residues. V shed 2 bases and J shed 3 bases, with 13 bases lying between them. In DNA form, the CDR3 reads TGTGCCAGCAGTTACCTATTAACCGGGGACTATGGCTACACCTTC. Translated: CASSYLLTGDYGYTF.

The chain recombines TRBV4-1 with TRBJ2-4; perhaps TRBD1 as D (5 bases). The CDR3 loop spans 14 amino acids. CDR1 and CDR2 from the germline V gene are MGHRA and YSYEKL. Trimming removed 6 bases from V and 2 bases from J, with 11 bases in between. CDR3 coding DNA: TGCGCCAGCAGTCGGACACCGACCAAAAACATTCAGTACTTC. Translation gives CASSRTPTKNIQYF.

The CDR3 is CAISESRSDTEAFF. For the CDR3, the DNA is TGTGCCATCAGTGAGTCCCGGAGCGACACTGAAGCTTTCTTT. The chain recombines TRBV10-3 with TRBJ1-1; D not resolved. The CDR3 has 14 residues. CDR1 is ENHRY and CDR2 is SYGVKD in the germline V gene. V lost 0 bases, J lost 3 bases, and 8 bases lay in between.

The chain carries TRBV2 and TRBJ1-5, with 9 positions matching TRBD1. The V and J ends lost 3 bases and 4 bases, in that order; junction bases with no gene match: 10. The germline gives CDR1 SNHLY, CDR2 FYNNEI. There are 17 residues in the CDR3. CDR3: CASSDGTGREKNQPQHF. In DNA, the CDR3 is TGTGCCAGCAGTGATGGGACAGGGAGGGAGAAGAATCAGCCCCAGCATTTT.

This clone occurred a few times. The rearrangement uses TRBV5-6 and TRBJ1-6, with D possibly TRBD1 on 5 matching bases. V was trimmed by 0 bases and J by 9 bases, leaving 13 bases between them. This CDR3 contains 15 residues. Germline V gene sequence: CDR1 SGHDT, CDR2 YYEEEE. The CDR3 bases are TGTGCCAGCAGCTTGGCCGGGACTACTACTTCACCCCTCCACTTT. Translated: CASSLAGTTTSPLHF.

The rearrangement links TRBV11-2 to TRBJ1-1; D perhaps matches TRBD1 (6 bases). The CDR3 is 16 residues long. Trimming removed 2 bases from V and 4 bases from J, with 17 bases in between. The germline V gene has CDR1 SGHAT and CDR2 FQNNGV. The CDR3 sequence is CASSLSPGAGSTEAFF. The CDR3 DNA is TGTGCCAGCAGCTTATCTCCAGGGGCGGGTAGCACTGAAGCTTTCTTT.

V gene TRBV9 combines with J gene TRBJ1-1; possible D gene TRBD1, 5 bases. CDR1 is SGDLS, CDR2 YYNGEE, per germline. Trimming pared 4 bases from V and 5 bases from J, leaving 18 bases between. The CDR3 runs 15 residues. The DNA of the CDR3 is TGTGCCAGCAGCCCGCACGAGGGGCCGGGGACTGAAGCTTTCTTT. Its translation is CASSPHEGPGTEAFF.

This clone has just one count. The rearrangement uses TRBV13 and TRBJ2-5, with no clear D. The CDR3 totals 13 residues. Germline-derived CDR1 and CDR2 are PRHDT and FYEKMQ (reference sequence). V gave up 3 bases and J gave up 1 base, with 6 bases separating them. CDR3 DNA sequence: TGTGCCAGCAGCTTCGACATCCAAGAGACCCAGTACTTC. The encoded protein is CASSFDIQETQYF.

The chain uses TRBV7-9 and TRBJ1-6; D remains ambiguous. Germline V lookup: CDR1 SEHNR, CDR2 FQNEAQ (reference sequence). V lost 1 base to trimming and J lost 7 bases, with 11 bases between them. This CDR3 has 15 amino acids. The CDR3 DNA follows: TGTGCCAGCAGCTTAGTAGTGATTCCGAATTCACCCCTCCACTTT. Amino acid sequence: CASSLVVIPNSPLHF. Full variable domain (outside the CDR3, taken from reference TRBV7-9 and TRBJ1-6): DTGVSQNPRHKITKRGQNVTFRCDPISEHNRLYWYRQTLGQGPEFLTYFQNEAQLEKSRLLSDRFSAERPKGSFSTLEIQRTEQGDSAMYLCASSLVVIPNSPLHFGNGTRLTVT.

The chain couples TRBV5-4 to TRBJ1-2; possible D gene TRBD1, 6 bases. V was cut by 0 bases and J by 4 bases, with 10 bases left in between. The CDR3 is made up of 14 amino acids. Germline CDR1 is SGHNT and CDR2 is YYREEE (reference sequence). The CDR3 bases are TGTGCCAGCAGCTTGGATCAGGGGATCTATGGCTACACCTTC. Its protein is CASSLDQGIYGYTF.